The present entry profiles one T cell receptor (beta chain) with its context. This sample was taken from a study of blood T cell repertoires in COVID-19. Study-wide background: Italy, Spain and the United States were the sources of the convalescent and acute COVID-19 samples. Sample material is recorded as cDNA or gDNA derived from T cells, B-cell-depleted T cells, or PBMCs.

The authors' processing: Amplification with reference gene primers provided the estimates of nucleated cell counts. Libraries were prepared by immunoSEQ multiplex PCR; TCRdb keeps only in-frame clonotypes and omits some of them. That table furnishes V, J and clone size, whereas the DNA furnished D and trimming. Among some 380,000 clones listed, nearly 90% were seen once. Losses at the gene ends were 11 bases for V and 5 bases for J; bases not matched to a gene: 3. Germline V lookup: CDR1 LGHDT, CDR2 YNNKEL (reference sequence). CDR3 length: 12 residues. The sample taken for sequencing was peripheral blood. This chain joins TRBV3-1 (or the pseudogene TRBV3-2) and TRBJ2-2, with 9 nucleotides matching TRBD1. The receptor was isolated from a young man with active or convalescent COVID-19. The CDR3: CAYGQGTGELFF. The CDR3 bases are TGTGCCTACGGACAGGGGACCGGGGAGCTGTTTTTT.